This T cell receptor beta chain stems from a study of blood T cells in healthy people across ages. At the level of the study: About one barcoded beta molecule per two T cells came from capture by template switching.

Germline CDR1 is MNHEY and CDR2 is SVGAGI. With 6 bases removed from V and 0 bases from J, the gap between germline ends came to 9 bases. The CDR3 contains 13 residues. This clonotype has just a few counts. The target antigen is unknown. Next came a second PCR, run for about 7 to 12 cycles, which used a sample-barcoded 5' primer along with a J-beta primer mix. A tag from a template-switch adaptor with 12 random nucleotides marked each cDNA molecule. TCRdb re-derived calls from the 5' RACE reads in MiXCR, one entry per CDR3 protein. The sample shows over a million distinct CDR3 sequences, around 39% of them seen only once. Approximately 9.6 milliliters of peripheral blood were drawn from each donor into EDTA-treated tubes. Study-wide points: Naive T cell percentage and TCR beta diversity correlated strongly.

V is TRBV6-5 and J is TRBJ2-7; D gene unclear. The receptor comes from a woman aged 18-30 years in good health. What was sequenced was blood. CDR3 amino acids: CASRSEISYEQYF. The CDR3 nucleotides read TGTGCCAGCAGGAGTGAGATCTCCTACGAGCAGTACTTC.